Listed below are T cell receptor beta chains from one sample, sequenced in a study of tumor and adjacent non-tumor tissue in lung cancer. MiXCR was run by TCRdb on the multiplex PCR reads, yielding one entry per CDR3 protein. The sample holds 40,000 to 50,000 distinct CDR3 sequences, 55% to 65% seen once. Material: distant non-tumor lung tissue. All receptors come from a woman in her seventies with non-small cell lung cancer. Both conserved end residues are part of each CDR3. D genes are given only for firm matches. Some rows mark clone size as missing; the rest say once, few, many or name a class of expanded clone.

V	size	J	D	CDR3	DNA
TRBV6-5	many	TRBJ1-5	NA	CASSPIGGPQHF	TGTGCCAGCAGCCCTATTGGGGGGCCCCAGCATTTT
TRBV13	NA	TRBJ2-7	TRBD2	CTSSFGTSGDSYERYF	TGTACCAGCAGCTTCGGGACTAGCGGGGACTCCTACGAGCGGTACTTC
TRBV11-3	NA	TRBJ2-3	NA	CASSFGQGTVTEYF	NA
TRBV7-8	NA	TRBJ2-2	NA	CASSRGRASGELLF	TGTGCCAGCAGTCGAGGCCGGGCGTCCGGGGAACTGCTTTTT
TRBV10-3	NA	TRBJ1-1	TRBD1	CVISPPDRTEAFF	TGTGTCATCAGTCCACCGGACAGGACTGAAGCTTTCTTT
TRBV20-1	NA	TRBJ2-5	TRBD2	CSTQLANYETQYF	TGCAGTACTCAACTAGCGAATTACGAGACCCAGTACTTC
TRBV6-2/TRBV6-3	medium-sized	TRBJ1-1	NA	CASSYKAGRNTEAFF	TGTGCCAGCAGTTACAAGGCAGGGAGGAACACTGAAGCTTTCTTT
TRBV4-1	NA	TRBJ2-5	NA	CTSSQDTETQYF	TGCACCAGCAGCCAGGATACGGAAACCCAGTACTTC
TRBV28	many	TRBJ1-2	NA	CASSSSGGRQFYSYGYTF	TGTGCCAGCAGTTCAAGCGGTGGCAGACAATTTTACTCTTATGGCTACACCTTC
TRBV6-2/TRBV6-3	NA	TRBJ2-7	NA	CANSGPASSYEQYF	TGTGCCAACAGCGGACCGGCGTCCTCCTATGAGCAGTACTTC
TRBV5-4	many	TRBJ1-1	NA	CASRDARGRAEAFF	TGTGCCAGCAGGGACGCACGGGGGAGGGCTGAAGCTTTCTTT
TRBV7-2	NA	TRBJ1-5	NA	CATSRSYRELTNQPQHF	TGTGCCACCAGCAGAAGCTATAGGGAGTTGACCAATCAGCCCCAGCATTTT
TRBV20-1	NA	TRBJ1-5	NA	CSARYQEGSNQPQHF	TGCAGCGCTAGATATCAGGAAGGGAGCAATCAGCCCCAGCATTTT
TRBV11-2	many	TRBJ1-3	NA	CASSLNGDSGNTIYF	TGTGCCAGCAGCTTAAACGGAGACTCTGGAAACACCATATATTTT
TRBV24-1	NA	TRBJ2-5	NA	CVTSDSRAPETQYF	TGTGTCACCAGTGATTCTAGAGCTCCGGAGACCCAGTACTTC
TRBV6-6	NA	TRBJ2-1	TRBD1	CANSYTFRQGLDNEQFF	TGTGCCAACAGTTACACCTTCAGACAGGGCCTGGACAATGAGCAGTTCTTC
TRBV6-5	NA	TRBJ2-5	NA	CASGNNQETRYF	TGTGCCAGCGGGAACAACCAAGAGACCCGGTACTTC
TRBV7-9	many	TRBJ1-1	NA	CASNDAASNTEAFF	TGTGCCAGCAATGACGCGGCATCGAACACTGAAGCTTTCTTT
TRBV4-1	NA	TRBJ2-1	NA	CASSQDFAGGYNEQFF	TGCGCCAGCAGCCAAGATTTCGCTGGAGGGTACAATGAGCAGTTCTTC
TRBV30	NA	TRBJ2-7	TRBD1	CAWSRGKVEYF	TGTGCCTGGAGCAGGGGGAAGGTGGAGTACTTC
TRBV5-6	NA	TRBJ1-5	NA	CASRTGQPGQPQHF	TGTGCCAGCAGGACCGGACAGCCGGGTCAGCCCCAGCATTTT
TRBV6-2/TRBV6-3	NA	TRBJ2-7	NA	CASSYSGGIGQQYF	TGTGCCAGCAGCTACTCCGGAGGTATCGGCCAGCAGTACTTC
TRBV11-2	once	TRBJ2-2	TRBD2	CASSLAGVGRVTGELFF	TGTGCCAGCAGCCTAGCGGGGGTTGGTCGGGTCACCGGGGAGCTGTTTTTT
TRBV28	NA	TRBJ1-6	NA	CATEDTVNASPLHF	TGTGCCACCGAGGACACGGTTAATGCTTCACCCCTCCACTTT
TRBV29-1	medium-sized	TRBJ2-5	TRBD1	CSVRRGQEETQYF	TGCAGCGTCCGAAGGGGGCAGGAGGAGACCCAGTACTTC
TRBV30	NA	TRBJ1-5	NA	CAWSPREGQSQHF	TGTGCTTGGAGTCCCAGGGAAGGTCAGTCCCAGCATTTT
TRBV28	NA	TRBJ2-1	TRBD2	CASSSWAGVYNEQFF	TGTGCCAGCAGCTCCTGGGCGGGAGTATACAATGAGCAGTTCTTC
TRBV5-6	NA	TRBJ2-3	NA	CTSSLGLLDTDTQYF	TGTACCAGCAGCTTGGGCCTACTCGACACAGATACGCAATATTTT
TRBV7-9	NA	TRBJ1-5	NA	CASSPSDRGNQPQHF	TGTGCCAGCAGCCCATCGGACAGAGGTAATCAGCCCCAGCATTTT
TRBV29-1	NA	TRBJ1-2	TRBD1	CSIDTGGRGYTF	TGCAGCATTGACACAGGGGGCCGTGGCTACACCTTC
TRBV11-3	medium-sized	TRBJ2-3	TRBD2	CASSPGTSGRMDTQYF	TGTGCCAGCAGCCCAGGGACTAGCGGGAGAATGGATACGCAGTATTTT
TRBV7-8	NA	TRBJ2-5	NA	CASSLGWRLREETQYF	TGTGCTAGCAGCTTAGGTTGGAGGCTGCGGGAAGAGACCCAGTACTTC
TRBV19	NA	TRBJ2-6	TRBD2	CASSTDGGNTGANVLSF	TGTGCCAGTAGCACCGACGGGGGGAATACTGGGGCCAACGTCCTGTCTTTC
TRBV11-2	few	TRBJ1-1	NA	CASSLEGTLAFF	TGTGCCAGCAGCTTAGAGGGGACACTGGCTTTCTTT
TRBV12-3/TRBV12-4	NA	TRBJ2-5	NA	CASSRPGHQQETQYF	TGTGCCAGTAGCCGCCCGGGACACCAACAAGAGACCCAGTACTTC